These 8 T cell receptor beta chains were all obtained from the same sample, sequenced in a study of blood T cell repertoires in COVID-19. The assay was immunoSEQ multiplex PCR, and TCRdb's table has in-frame clones only and misses some. The sample holds 150,000 to 200,000 clones, about four fifths seen once. The sequenced sample was peripheral blood. Every receptor here comes from a man aged 65 to 85 who had recovered from COVID-19.

The genes are TRBV18 and TRBJ2-7; 10 bases align to TRBD1. The CDR3 has 16 residues. The junction had 3 bases not matched to a gene; V was cut back by 1 base and J by 0 bases. The germline gives CDR1 KGHSH, CDR2 LQKENI. CDR3 sequence: CASSPRQGASSYEQYF. CDR3 coding DNA: TGTGCCAGCTCACCACGACAGGGGGCATCCTCCTACGAGCAGTACTTC.

The rearrangement uses TRBV12-3 or TRBV12-4 and TRBJ2-7, with 9 bases matching TRBD2. This CDR3 has 13 amino acids. Trimming at V came to 8 bases and at J to 5 bases, leaving 7 bases not matched to a gene. The CDR3 loop is CASEASGTNEQYF. Written as DNA, the CDR3 is TGTGCCAGCGAGGCTAGCGGGACCAACGAGCAGTACTTC.

The chain couples TRBV3-1 (or the pseudogene TRBV3-2) to TRBJ2-1; TRBD1 aligns across 9 bases. CDR3 size: 15 residues. The junction had 7 bases not matched to a gene; V was cut back by 4 bases and J by 6 bases. Germline CDR1 and CDR2: LGHDT and YNNKEL (reference sequence). In nucleotides, the CDR3 is TGTGCCAGCAGCCTTCTGGGACAGGGTGTCAATGAGCAGTTCTTC. It specifies CASSLLGQGVNEQFF.

This chain uses TRBV5-6 with TRBJ2-7; TRBD2 aligns across 8 bases. This CDR3 has 14 residues. The trim removed 4 bases at V and 2 bases at J, leaving 5 bases unmatched. Germline V gene data show CDR1 as SGHDT and CDR2 as YYEEEE. CDR3 sequence: CASSHTSGAYEQYF. The CDR3 DNA is TGTGCCAGCAGCCACACTAGCGGAGCCTACGAGCAGTACTTC.

This clone was detected only once. V usage is TRBV5-1 and J usage is TRBJ2-7; D may be TRBD2 (6 bases). Per the germline V gene, CDR1 is SGHRS and CDR2 is YFSETQ. The CDR3 extends over 15 amino acids. V was pared by 0 bases and J by 0 bases, with 10 bases between. The CDR3 loop reads CASSLGVGGSYEQYF. CDR3 nucleotide sequence: TGCGCCAGCAGCTTGGGGGTCGGGGGCTCCTACGAGCAGTACTTC.

This clone was seen only once. For the CDR3, the DNA is TGCGCCAGCAGCCCAGATCCCGAGACTAGCGGGAGCTTCTATACGCAGTATTTT. This sequence encodes CASSPDPETSGSFYTQYF. The chain carries TRBV5-1 and TRBJ2-3, with 12 bases lining up with TRBD2. Per the germline V gene, CDR1 is SGHRS and CDR2 is YFSETQ. Trimming took 4 bases from V and 7 from J; bases not matched to a gene: 16. The CDR3 contains 18 residues.

This chain's CDR3 is CASRGTRVPSYEQYF. The DNA of the CDR3 is TGTGCCAGCAGGGGGACTAGAGTCCCATCCTACGAGCAGTACTTC. V gene TRBV28 combines with J gene TRBJ2-7; 8 bases align to TRBD2. The CDR3 totals 15 residues. V gave up 6 bases and J gave up 1 base; unmatched junction bases: 8. Germline lookup yields CDR1 MDHEN and CDR2 SYDVKM.

The rearrangement links TRBV5-4 to TRBJ2-3, with 8 bases matching TRBD2. Germline CDR1 reads SGHNT; CDR2 reads YYREEE (reference sequence). The CDR3 runs to 15 residues. J lost 3 bases, V lost 0 bases, and 3 bases had no gene match. CDR3 sequence (DNA): TGTGCCAGCAGCTTGGCTCCTAGCGGGACAGATACGCAGTATTTT. This encodes CASSLAPSGTDTQYF.